The 3 T cell receptor beta chains below all came from one sample that was sequenced in a study of blood T cell repertoires in COVID-19 (TCRdb year 2020). The method behind the library was the immunoSEQ multiplex PCR assay. TCRdb stores this immuneACCESS table with in-frame sequences only. Part of the clones is absent; in the studies checked, under half of the shortfall reflects unresolved V genes, and no reason is known for the rest. The sample table shows approximately 300,000 clones, and 85% to 90% are seen once. Clones ranked in the top ten supply roughly 3.9% of the sample. Sequencing was done on a sample of peripheral blood. The receptors were gathered from a middle-aged woman with acute or convalescent COVID-19.

The chain employs TRBV6-1 and TRBJ1-6; 7 bases are shared with TRBD1. Germline V CDR1 and CDR2: MNHNS, SASEGT. The CDR3 runs 16 residues. V shed 3 bases, J shed 10 bases, and the junction held 12 bases outside the gene matches. CDR3 sequence: CASSDIGGQLRSPLHF. For the CDR3, the DNA is TGTGCCAGCAGTGATATAGGGGGACAGCTCAGGTCACCCCTCCACTTT.

This chain connects TRBV19 to TRBJ1-6; TRBD1 aligns across 8 bases. CDR1 and CDR2 from the germline V gene are LNHDA and SQIVND (reference sequence). After removal of 5 bases from V and 9 bases from J, the junction contained 9 bases not matched to a gene. The CDR3 runs 15 residues. As DNA, the CDR3 is TGTGCCAGTAGTTTCGGACAGGGCGAAACTTCACCCCTCCACTTT. Protein sequence: CASSFGQGETSPLHF.

This chain connects TRBV5-1 to TRBJ2-6; tentatively, D is TRBD1 (6 bases). The CDR3 contains 15 residues. Germline CDR1 reads SGHRS; CDR2 reads YFSETQ. Trimming removed 4 bases at V and 2 bases at J, with 10 bases between. The CDR3 spells CASSTQGTGANVLTF. CDR3 DNA: TGCGCCAGCAGCACGCAGGGGACTGGGGCCAACGTCCTGACTTTC. Together with reference TRBV5-1 and TRBJ2-6, the CDR3 gives the full variable domain: KAGVTQTPRYLIKTRGQQVTLSCSPISGHRSVSWYQQTPGQGLQFLFEYFSETQRNKGNFPGRFSGRQFSNSRSEMNVSTLELGDSALYLCASSTQGTGANVLTFGAGSRLTVL.